This T cell receptor (beta chain) was identified in a study of Graves' ophthalmopathy and Graves' hyperthyroidism. Study-wide context: Absence of ophthalmopathy within 18 months of follow-up defined stable hyperthyroidism. The study, taken as a whole, reports: The model's ophthalmopathy progression predictions had just under 71% sensitivity and 72% to 75% specificity.

In its sample, this clonotype was seen once. Its antigen is undetermined. Relative to the germline gene, one junction end is altered; a read error may explain this. The TCR beta CDR3 regions underwent amplification from RNA transcripts. The workflow started with a first-round RT-PCR run with HTBI primers and then moved on to a second-round multiplex PCR. Via MiXCR, TCRdb re-called the multiplex PCR reads, giving one row per CDR3 protein. The sample has 450,000 to 600,000 distinct CDR3 sequences, 39% seen once. CDR1 and CDR2 (germline): SGHAT, FQDESV (reference sequence). CDR3 size: 12 residues. The rearrangement uses TRBV11-1 and TRBJ2-5; the D is unclear. Specimen: peripheral blood or thyroid tissue (not recorded which). The sequence was obtained from an adult man with Graves' hyperthyroidism. This chain's CDR3 is CASSDDLLTQYF. The CDR3 DNA is TGCGCCAGCAGCGACGACCTACTAACCCAGTACTTC.